Following are 5 T cell receptor beta chains from one sample sequenced in a study of OX40 agonist ivuxolimab in advanced cancers. Only in-frame clones appear in the TCRdb table, and some are missing; sequencing was by immunoSEQ multiplex PCR. The table lists about 60,000 clones, about 91% of them singletons. The sequencing used CD4+ or CD8+ T cells sorted from blood, collected in a trial of the OX40 agonist ivuxolimab. The receptors were gathered from an adult with an advanced solid tumor such as melanoma, head and neck, liver or kidney cancer.

The CDR3 sequence is CASSIIDQPQHF. The CDR3 coding sequence is TGTGCCAGTAGTATTATTGATCAGCCCCAGCATTTT. The chain couples TRBV19 to TRBJ1-5, with unresolved D. Germline CDR1 is LNHDA and CDR2 is SQIVND (reference sequence). The CDR3 contains 12 residues. V was pared by 3 bases and J by 5 bases, with 5 bases between.

The chain links TRBV5-1 to TRBJ1-1; no reliable D call. The CDR3 covers 14 residues. Germline V lookup: CDR1 SGHRS, CDR2 YFSETQ. The V gene lost 0 bases and the J gene lost 4 bases, with 10 bases spanning the gap. CDR3 residues: CASSLVPGSTEAFF. CDR3 nucleotide sequence: TGCGCCAGCAGCTTGGTCCCGGGGAGCACTGAAGCTTTCTTT.

This chain joins TRBV27 and TRBJ2-1; 14 positions agree with TRBD2. CDR3 length: 16 residues. Looked up from germline, CDR1 is MNHEY and CDR2 is SMNVEV (reference sequence). Trimming removed 4 bases from V and 8 bases from J; junction bases left unmatched: 7. The DNA for the CDR3 is TGTGCCAGCAGTTCAGAGGGACTAGCGGGAGTTCATGAGCAGTTCTTC. Its translation is CASSSEGLAGVHEQFF.

This chain uses TRBV4-3 with TRBJ2-1, with TRBD2 matching 9 bases. The CDR3 loop spans 15 amino acids. Germline CDR1 and CDR2: LGHNA and YSLEER. The junction had 2 bases not matched to a gene; V was cut back by 3 bases and J by 2 bases. CDR3 protein: CASSQTSGTYNEQFF. For the CDR3, the DNA is TGCGCCAGCAGCCAGACTAGCGGTACCTACAATGAGCAGTTCTTC.

The genes are TRBV6-5 and TRBJ1-1, with a weak D call TRBD1 (5 bases). Germline CDR1 and CDR2: MNHEY and SVGAGI. V was clipped by 2 bases and J by 1 base, with 8 bases between them. The CDR3 is 14 residues long. In DNA form, the CDR3 reads TGTGCCAGCAGTTACGGGGGAGCGAACACTGAAGCTTTCTTT. Protein product: CASSYGGANTEAFF.